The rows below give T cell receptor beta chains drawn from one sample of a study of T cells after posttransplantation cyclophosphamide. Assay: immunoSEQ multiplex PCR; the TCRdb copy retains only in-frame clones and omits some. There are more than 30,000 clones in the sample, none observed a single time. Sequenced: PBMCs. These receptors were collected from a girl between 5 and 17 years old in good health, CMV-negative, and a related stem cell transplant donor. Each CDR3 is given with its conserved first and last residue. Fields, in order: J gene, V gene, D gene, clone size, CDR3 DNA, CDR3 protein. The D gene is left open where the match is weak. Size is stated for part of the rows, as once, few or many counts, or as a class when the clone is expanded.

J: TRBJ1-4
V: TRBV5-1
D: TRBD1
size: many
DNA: TGCGCCAGCAGCGTAACAGGGGCTAATGAAAAACTGTTTTTT
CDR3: CASSVTGANEKLFF

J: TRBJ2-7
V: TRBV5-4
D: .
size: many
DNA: TGTGCCAGCAGCTTGCGAGATAAATACTACGAGCAGTACTTC
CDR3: CASSLRDKYYEQYF

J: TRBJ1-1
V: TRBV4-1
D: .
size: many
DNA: TGCGCCAGCAGCCAAGGGGACAACAGATACACTGAAGCTTTCTTT
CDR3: CASSQGDNRYTEAFF

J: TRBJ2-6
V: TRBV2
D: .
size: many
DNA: TGTGCCTCCGGGGACTCTGGGGCCAACGTCCTGACTTTC
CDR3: CASGDSGANVLTF

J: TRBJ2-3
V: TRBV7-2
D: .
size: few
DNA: TGTGCCAGCAGCTTAGGGTCGGGATTGGCGGGAGATACGCAGTATTTT
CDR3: CASSLGSGLAGDTQYF

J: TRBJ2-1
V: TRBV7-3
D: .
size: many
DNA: TGTGCCAGCAGCTTATCCAGGGACTCCTACAATGAGCAGTTCTTC
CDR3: CASSLSRDSYNEQFF

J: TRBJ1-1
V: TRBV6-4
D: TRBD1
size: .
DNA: TGTGCCAGCTCCCCTCAGGGGGATGAGGGCACTGAAGCTTTCTTT
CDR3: CASSPQGDEGTEAFF

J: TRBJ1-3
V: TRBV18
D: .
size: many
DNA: TGTGCCAGCTCACCAAACCGCGGAGGGGCATCTGGAAACACCATATATTTT
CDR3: CASSPNRGGASGNTIYF

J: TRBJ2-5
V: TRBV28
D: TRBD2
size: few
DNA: TGTGCCAGCACCTCATTGGGACTAGCGGAAGAGACCCAGTACTTC
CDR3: CASTSLGLAEETQYF

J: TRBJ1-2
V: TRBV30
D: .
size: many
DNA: TGTGCCTGGAAAGATGCGGGCTACACCTTC
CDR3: CAWKDAGYTF

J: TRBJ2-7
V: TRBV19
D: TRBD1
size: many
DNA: TGTGCCAGTAGTCTGACCGGGACAGTGCCGGGCTCGGAGCAGTACTTC
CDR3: CASSLTGTVPGSEQYF

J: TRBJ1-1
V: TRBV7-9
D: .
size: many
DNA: TGTGCCAGCAGCTTACTGCAGGCTGAAGCTTTCTTT
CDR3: CASSLLQAEAFF

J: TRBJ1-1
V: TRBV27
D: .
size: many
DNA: TGTGCCAGCAGTTTAGGAGGAAGCACTGAAGCTTTCTTT
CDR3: CASSLGGSTEAFF

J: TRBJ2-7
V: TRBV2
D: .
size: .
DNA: TGTGCCAGCAGTGCCCGGACACTTAGCTCCTACGAGCAGTACTTC
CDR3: CASSARTLSSYEQYF

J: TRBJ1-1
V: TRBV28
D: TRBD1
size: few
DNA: TGTGCCAGCAGTTTCTCCGGGACAGGCTCTGAAGCTTTCTTT
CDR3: CASSFSGTGSEAFF

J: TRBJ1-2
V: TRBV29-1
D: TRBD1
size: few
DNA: TGCAGCGTTGAAGACCCACCGGGACAGGGGTTCTATGGCTACACCTTC
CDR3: CSVEDPPGQGFYGYTF

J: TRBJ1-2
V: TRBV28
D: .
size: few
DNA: TGTGCCACTCATCTACGGGGCTACACCTTC
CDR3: CATHLRGYTF

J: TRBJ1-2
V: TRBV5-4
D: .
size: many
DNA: TGTGCCAGCAGCAGGGACATTGACGGCTACACCTTC
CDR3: CASSRDIDGYTF

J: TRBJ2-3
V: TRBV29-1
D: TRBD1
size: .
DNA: TGCAGCGCTAGGACAGGGTTCGAAGATACGCAGTATTTT
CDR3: CSARTGFEDTQYF

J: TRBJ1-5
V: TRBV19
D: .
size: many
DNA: TGTGCCAGTAGGGCAAGACTAGACCATCAGCCCCAGCATTTT
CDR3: CASRARLDHQPQHF

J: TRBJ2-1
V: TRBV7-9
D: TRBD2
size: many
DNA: TGTGCCAGCAGCTTAGATGGGACTAGTTTTGAGGATGAGCAGTTCTTC
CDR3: CASSLDGTSFEDEQFF

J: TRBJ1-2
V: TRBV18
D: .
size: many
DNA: TGTGCCAGCTCACCAGGACAAGAAGGAGCCCTATGGTATGGCTACACCTTC
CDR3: CASSPGQEGALWYGYTF

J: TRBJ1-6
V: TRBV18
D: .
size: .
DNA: TGTGCCAGCTCGCCTTCAACAGCTACCTATAATTCACCCCTCCACTTT
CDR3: CASSPSTATYNSPLHF

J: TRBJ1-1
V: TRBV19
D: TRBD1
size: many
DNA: TGTGCCAGTAGAACGAACCGACAGGGAACTGAAGCTTTCTTT
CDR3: CASRTNRQGTEAFF